This T cell receptor (beta chain) is from a study of T cell changes during pregnancy in multiple sclerosis. This CDR3 region has 14 residues. V lost 1 base and J lost 1; bases outside the gene matches: 0. CDR1 and CDR2 from the germline V gene are LGHNT and FRNRAP. Sequencing was performed with immunoSEQ multiplex PCR; in TCRdb, only in-frame clones are kept and a portion is missing. The table lists roughly 80,000 clones, just over 90% of them singletons. The chain couples TRBV12-5 to TRBJ1-1; 7 nucleotides agree with TRBD1. This TCR was sampled from a female donor with multiple sclerosis, enrolled in a pregnancy study. The sequences come from peripheral blood, collected before pregnancy. CDR3 nucleotide sequence: TGTGCTAGTGGTTTGGACAGGGGGAACACTGAAGCTTTCTTT. It encodes CASGLDRGNTEAFF. Using reference TRBV12-5 and TRBJ1-1 for the parts outside the CDR3, the full variable domain is DARVTQTPRHKVTEMGQEVTMRCQPILGHNTVFWYRQTMMQGLELLAYFRNRAPLDDSGMPKDRFSAEMPDATLATLKIQPSEPRDSAVYFCASGLDRGNTEAFFGQGTRLTVV.